These 8 T cell receptor beta chains were sequenced from one sample in a study of blood T cell repertoires in COVID-19. The data were produced by immunoSEQ multiplex PCR, yet TCRdb's version contains in-frame clones alone and is incomplete. The table records about 280,000 clones, 65% to 90% of them present only once. The sample taken for sequencing was peripheral blood. The source is a man in his fifties with active or convalescent COVID-19.

The J gene is TRBJ2-1, the V gene TRBV10-1, with 9 bases aligning to TRBD2. V gave up 8 bases and J gave up 8 bases; unmatched junction bases: 13. This CDR3 spans 15 amino acids. The germline CDR1 and CDR2 sequences are WNHNN and SYGVQD (reference sequence). CDR3 sequence (DNA): TGCGCCAGCTTGCAAAGGCGGGAGGGGGAGGATGAGCAGTTCTTC. Amino acid sequence: CASLQRREGEDEQFF.

This clone was seen a single time. The chain uses TRBV3-1 (or the pseudogene TRBV3-2) and TRBJ1-2, with D possibly being TRBD1 (5 bases). The CDR3 is 14 residues long. The V and J ends lost 1 base and 2 bases respectively, with 8 bases between them. Germline CDR1 reads LGHDT; CDR2 reads YNNKEL (reference sequence). CDR3 sequence (DNA): TGTGCCAGCAGCCAAGTGGGGCACAACTATGGCTACACCTTC. This translates into CASSQVGHNYGYTF.

The genes are TRBV5-8 and TRBJ2-1; D gene uncertain. The CDR3 runs to 15 residues. V gave up 0 bases and J gave up 4 bases, with 11 bases separating them. Germline CDR1 and CDR2: SGHTS and YDEGEE. CDR3 residues: CASSLEARNYNEQFF. Here the CDR3 DNA reads TGTGCCAGCAGCTTGGAGGCTAGAAATTACAATGAGCAGTTCTTC.

The chain carries TRBV24-1 and TRBJ1-1; 10 bases are shared with TRBD1. The CDR3 spans 14 residues. The junction had 8 bases not matched to a gene; V was cut back by 4 bases and J by 10 bases. The germline V gene has CDR1 KGHDR and CDR2 SFDVKD. Written as DNA, the CDR3 is TGTGCCACCAGTGACCCCCGGACAGGGGGACGAGCTTTCTTT. As protein: CATSDPRTGGRAFF.

As for this clone: One end of the junction varies from germline; a read error may be responsible. This chain joins TRBV19 and TRBJ1-2; 7 bases align to TRBD1. The CDR3 is made up of 12 amino acids. The V gene's germline CDR1 is LNHDA and CDR2 SQIVND (reference sequence). The CDR3 region has the DNA TGTGCCAGTAGTATAGGCAGGGGGACTTACTACTTC. This gives the protein CASSIGRGTYYF.

This chain joins TRBV5-6 and TRBJ1-6, with TRBD1 identical over 8 bases. The germline V gene has CDR1 SGHDT and CDR2 YYEEEE. The CDR3 is made up of 15 amino acids. Unmatched junction bases numbered 8, after V lost 5 bases and J lost 7 bases. CDR3 DNA: TGTGCCAGCAGGCCGTGGGACAGGTTAAATTCACCCCTCCACTTT. Protein: CASRPWDRLNSPLHF.

This clone was counted a single time. The chain joins TRBV6-2 or TRBV6-3 to TRBJ1-1; 7 bases are shared with TRBD1. Germline assignment: CDR1 MNHEY and CDR2 SVGEGT. Trimming took 5 bases from V and 1 from J; bases not matched to a gene: 10. The CDR3 runs to 16 residues. CDR3 loop: CASSLLGTAKNTEAFF. The DNA of the CDR3 is TGTGCCAGCAGTCTACTCGGGACAGCCAAGAACACTGAAGCTTTCTTT.

This rearrangement joins TRBV15 to TRBJ2-1; 8 nucleotides match TRBD2. The V and J ends lost 0 bases and 13 bases, in that order; junction bases with no gene match: 5. The CDR3 contains 13 residues. CDR1 and CDR2 (germline): LNHNV, YYDKDF (reference sequence). The CDR3 spells CATSRDPLAGQFF. CDR3 DNA: TGTGCCACCAGCAGAGATCCCCTAGCGGGCCAGTTCTTC.